The next 9 T cell receptor beta chains were all read from a single sample in a study of blood T cell repertoires in COVID-19. This table comes from immunoSEQ multiplex PCR, and its TCRdb copy is limited to in-frame clones, with some not included. The sample has under 150,000 clones, 88% seen once. Sequencing was carried out using PBMCs or T cells enriched from blood (not recorded which). The source is a woman younger than 45 with acute COVID-19.

The chain carries TRBV5-6 and TRBJ1-2; no definite D call. The ends were cut back, 3 bases at V and 2 bases at J, with 8 bases in the middle. CDR3 size: 13 residues. The germline gives CDR1 SGHDT, CDR2 YYEEEE. Here the CDR3 reads CASSSWANYGYTF. In DNA form, the CDR3 reads TGTGCCAGCAGCTCGTGGGCGAACTATGGCTACACCTTC.

V usage is TRBV14 and J usage is TRBJ2-3; 9 bases fit TRBD2. V shed 6 bases and J 2 bases; nucleotides not matched to a gene: 9. CDR3 length: 16 amino acids. Germline V gene data show CDR1 as SGHDN and CDR2 as FVKESK. CDR3: CASSLSSGTHTDTQYF. CDR3 DNA: TGTGCCAGCAGTCTGTCTAGCGGGACGCACACAGATACGCAGTATTTT.

This chain uses TRBV14 with TRBJ1-5; TRBD1 might be the D (6 bases). CDR1 and CDR2 from the germline V gene are SGHDN and FVKESK. The CDR3 consists of 12 residues. V was pared by 4 bases and J by 13 bases, with 14 bases between. CDR3: CASSLVGGVQHF. CDR3 DNA: TGTGCCAGCAGCCTGGTAGGGGGTGTTCAGCATTTT.

The V and J genes are TRBV3-1 (or the pseudogene TRBV3-2) and TRBJ2-7; weak D call: TRBD2 (5 bases). Trimming removed 2 bases from V and 5 bases from J, with 16 bases in between. From germline, CDR1 is LGHDT and CDR2 YNNKEL (reference sequence). The CDR3 consists of 15 residues. CDR3 DNA sequence: TGTGCCAGCAGCCAACCTCGGGAAGGGTCCCACGAGCAGTACTTC. Its protein product is CASSQPREGSHEQYF.

This chain connects TRBV4-3 to TRBJ2-2; a weak D match, TRBD1 (6 bases). V dropped 4 bases and J dropped 2 bases, with 8 bases sitting between them. This CDR3 comprises 14 residues. Germline V gene lookup returns CDR1 LGHNA and CDR2 YSLEER. The CDR3 nucleotides are TGCGCCAGCAGCCCTGGGACAAACACCGGGGAGCTGTTTTTT. Its translation: CASSPGTNTGELFF.

The chain recombines TRBV7-2 with TRBJ2-5; TRBD1 might be the D (5 bases). The V gene lost 2 bases and the J gene lost 2 bases, with 12 bases spanning the gap. The CDR3 has 15 residues. CDR1 and CDR2 (germline): SGHTA, FQGNSA. CDR3 loop: CASSLFQAGQETQYF. The CDR3 coding sequence is TGTGCCAGCAGCTTATTCCAGGCAGGGCAAGAGACCCAGTACTTC.

This chain links TRBV6-5 with TRBJ1-3; no clear D gene. Germline V lookup: CDR1 MNHEY, CDR2 SVGAGI. Deletions cut 2 bases from V and 0 bases from J, with 8 bases between. The CDR3 extends over 15 amino acids. The CDR3 loop reads CASSYKPGSGNTIYF. DNA for the CDR3: TGTGCCAGCAGTTACAAGCCTGGCTCTGGAAACACCATATATTTT.

V gene TRBV28 combines with J gene TRBJ1-5; TRBD1 might be the D (6 bases). The CDR3 totals 15 residues. Trimming cost V 1 base and J 6 bases, with 13 bases left between them. CDR1 and CDR2 from the germline V gene are MDHEN and SYDVKM. Here the CDR3 reads CASSLSGGGRQPQHF. CDR3 nucleotide sequence: TGTGCCAGCAGTTTATCGGGGGGGGGCCGTCAGCCCCAGCATTTT.

The CDR3 nucleotides read TGTGCCAGCAGCCCTGAACTAGCGTCCTCTCTCAATGAGCAGTTCTTC. This translates into CASSPELASSLNEQFF. The chain employs TRBV6-2 or TRBV6-3 and TRBJ2-1; 7 bases match TRBD2. Germline V gene sequence: CDR1 MNHEY, CDR2 SVGEGT. The CDR3 covers 16 residues. The V gene end was trimmed by 6 bases and the J gene end by 6 bases; junction bases not matched to a gene: 14.